The 20 T cell receptor beta chains below all came from one sample that was sequenced in a study of T-cell memory formation after mild COVID-19. Via MiXCR, TCRdb re-called the 5' RACE reads, giving one row per CDR3 protein. The table lists fewer than 400,000 distinct CDR3 sequences, 16% of them singletons. Source material: PBMCs or a T cell subset sorted from them (not recorded which). Source of these receptors: a man between 18 and 29 years old who had mild COVID-19 (a few samples of this study predate the infection). Cell type and time point are not known.

The chain uses TRBV6-5 and TRBJ2-5; D is possibly TRBD1 (5 bases). Germline-derived CDR1 and CDR2 are MNHEY and SVGAGI. The CDR3 runs to 15 residues. Trimming took 6 bases from V and 2 from J, leaving 16 bases between them. CDR3 DNA: TGTGCCAGCAGATCCGAGGAAGGGGATCAAGAGACCCAGTACTTC. Translation gives CASRSEEGDQETQYF.

Only a few counts were recorded for this clonotype. The rearrangement uses TRBV7-8 and TRBJ2-3; 10 bases agree with TRBD1. The CDR3 runs 15 residues. Looked up from germline, CDR1 is SGHVS and CDR2 is FQNEAQ. V lost 3 bases and J lost 5; bases outside the gene matches: 5. Here the CDR3 DNA reads TGTGCCAGCAGCTTTGGGACAGGGGAGGGAGATACGCAGTATTTT. It codes for CASSFGTGEGDTQYF. The full variable domain, completed using reference TRBV7-8 and TRBJ2-3, is GAGVSQSPRYKVAKRGQDVALRCDPISGHVSLFWYQQALGQGPEFLTYFQNEAQLDKSGLPSDRFFAERPEGSVSTLKIQRTQQEDSAVYLCASSFGTGEGDTQYFGPGTRLTVL.

This clonotype appeared many times. The rearrangement joins TRBV6-5 to TRBJ1-1; unclear D gene. V lost 2 bases and J lost 8, with 12 bases in between. The germline V gene has CDR1 MNHEY and CDR2 SVGAGI. This CDR3 has 13 residues. Here the CDR3 DNA reads TGTGCCAGCAGTTACGCGTCATATTGGGAAGCTTTCTTT. It translates to CASSYASYWEAFF.

This clonotype was recorded a few times. The CDR3 loop reads CASSYSMVRRGRTPLHF. The CDR3, as DNA: TGTGCCAGCAGTTACTCGATGGTGAGAAGGGGTCGGACACCCCTCCACTTT. This chain uses TRBV6-6 with TRBJ1-6, with a weak D call TRBD1 (5 bases). Germline values: CDR1 MNHNY, CDR2 SVGAGI (reference sequence). The CDR3 sequence is 17 residues long. V was shortened by 0 bases and J by 11 bases, with 20 bases between the two germline ends.

In its sample, this clonotype was seen a few times. This rearrangement joins TRBV5-5 to TRBJ1-2; D might be TRBD1 (5 bases). The length of the CDR3 is 15 residues. V lost 4 bases and J lost 4, with 17 bases in between. Germline assignment: CDR1 SGHKS and CDR2 YYEKEE (reference sequence). CDR3 nucleotides: TGTGCCAGCAGCACCCCGGACACCCGGAGCTATGGCTACACCTTC. This encodes CASSTPDTRSYGYTF.

In this sample, this clonotype turned up a few times. The chain combines TRBV2 with TRBJ2-2; 8 bases map to TRBD1. From germline, CDR1 is SNHLY and CDR2 FYNNEI. The CDR3 is 14 amino acids. The junction had 7 bases not matched to a gene; V was cut back by 10 bases and J by 3 bases. The CDR3 DNA reads TGTGCCACCTCCGGGACAGGCTACACCGGGGAGCTGTTTTTT. Its protein product is CATSGTGYTGELFF.

This chain joins TRBV14 and TRBJ2-2, with a tentative D call TRBD2 (6 bases). CDR1 is SGHDN, CDR2 FVKESK, per germline. This CDR3 is built from 17 residues. Trimming took 1 base from V and 0 from J, leaving 12 bases between them. CDR3 residues: CASSQVGGATNTGELFF. The CDR3 DNA follows: TGTGCCAGCAGCCAAGTCGGGGGAGCTACGAACACCGGGGAGCTGTTTTTT.

This clonotype was seen only a few times. The chain joins TRBV29-1 to TRBJ2-5; possibly TRBD2 for D (6 bases). Germline assignment: CDR1 SQVTM and CDR2 ANQGSEA. The CDR3 spans 10 residues. Between the trimmed V and J ends, which lost 8 bases and 5 bases, there was a span of 9 bases. CDR3 region: CSLGGETQYF. In DNA form, the CDR3 reads TGCAGCCTTGGGGGGGAGACCCAGTACTTC. The entire variable domain, with the rest obtained from reference TRBV29-1 and TRBJ2-5, is as follows: SAVISQKPSRDICQRGTSLTIQCQVDSQVTMMFWYRQQPGQSLTLIATANQGSEATYESGFVIDKFPISRPNLTFSTLTVSNMSPEDSSIYLCSLGGETQYFGPGTRLLVL.

This clonotype turned up a few times. This chain uses TRBV7-8 with TRBJ2-2, with 9 nucleotides matching TRBD1. The CDR3 is made up of 16 amino acids. The germline V gene has CDR1 SGHVS and CDR2 FQNEAQ. V trimming: 4 bases; J trimming: 6 bases; junction bases outside the gene matches: 9. CDR3 nucleotide sequence: TGTGCCAGCAGCTCACTCTACGGGACAGGGTCCGGGGAGCTGTTTTTT. This encodes CASSSLYGTGSGELFF.

This clonotype has only a few counts. The chain is built from TRBV6-5 and TRBJ2-3, with 10 positions matching TRBD2. The germline gives CDR1 MNHEY, CDR2 SVGAGI. CDR3 length equals 16 residues. After removal of 6 bases from V and 7 bases from J, the junction contained 13 bases not matched to a gene. CDR3 loop: CASSLRLAGSDNTQYF. CDR3 bases: TGTGCCAGCAGCCTACGACTAGCGGGTTCCGATAATACGCAGTATTTT.

The V call is TRBV11-2, the J call TRBJ2-6, with 7 bases matching TRBD2. This CDR3 is built from 18 residues. V was clipped by 1 base and J by 0 bases; unmatched bases: 6. The germline V gene encodes CDR1 SGHAT and CDR2 FQNNGV. The CDR3 here is CASSLAGGRNSGANVLTF. The CDR3, as DNA: TGTGCCAGCAGCTTAGCGGGGGGTAGGAACTCTGGGGCCAACGTCCTGACTTTC. The full variable domain, in which reference TRBV11-2 and TRBJ2-6 provide the parts outside the CDR3, is EAGVAQSPRYKIIEKRQSVAFWCNPISGHATLYWYQQILGQGPKLLIQFQNNGVVDDSQLPKDRFSAERLKGVDSTLKIQPAKLEDSAVYLCASSLAGGRNSGANVLTFGAGSRLTVL.

This clonotype has more than one count but fewer than ten. The chain combines TRBV7-9 with TRBJ1-6, with 7 bases matching TRBD1. Germline V gene lookup returns CDR1 SEHNR and CDR2 FQNEAQ (reference sequence). Losses at the gene ends were 7 bases for V and 9 bases for J; bases not matched to a gene: 9. This CDR3 spans 14 amino acids. CDR3 in amino acids: CASMGQGDISPLHF. CDR3 sequence (DNA): TGTGCCAGCATGGGGCAGGGGGACATTTCACCCCTCCACTTT.

This clonotype was detected only a few times. The chain links TRBV27 to TRBJ1-5, with 8 bases aligning to TRBD1. Per germline, CDR1 MNHEY and CDR2 SMNVEV (reference sequence). There are 15 residues in the CDR3. Trimming cost V 5 bases and J 6 bases; bases outside gene matches: 9. CDR3 region: CASSRQGYGSQPQHF. DNA of the CDR3: TGTGCCAGCAGTAGACAGGGGTACGGGAGTCAGCCCCAGCATTTT.

The chain links TRBV15 to TRBJ1-2; D is uncertain. The V end was cut by 3 bases, the J end by 4 bases, with 12 bases between. The CDR3 runs 14 residues. The germline gives CDR1 LNHNV, CDR2 YYDKDF (reference sequence). The DNA for the CDR3 is TGTGCCACCAGCAGCTCGCAGGTCGGCTATGGCTACACCTTC. It encodes CATSSSQVGYGYTF.

The rearrangement links TRBV3-1 to TRBJ1-5; possible D gene TRBD1, 5 bases. V was trimmed by 1 base and J by 10 bases, leaving 11 bases between them. This CDR3 comprises 13 residues. Germline values: CDR1 LGHDT, CDR2 YNNKEL (reference sequence). CDR3 amino acids: CASSQVGGVPQHF. DNA of the CDR3: TGTGCCAGCAGCCAAGTGGGGGGGGTTCCCCAGCATTTT.

This chain joins TRBV5-1 and TRBJ1-2; 8 nucleotides agree with TRBD1. J was trimmed by 3 bases and V by 3 bases; bases with no gene match: 7. Germline CDR1 and CDR2: SGHRS and YFSETQ. The CDR3 contains 15 residues. CDR3 sequence: CASSSDRVADYGYTF. The CDR3 nucleotides are TGCGCCAGCAGCTCGGACAGGGTGGCTGACTATGGCTACACCTTC.

This clonotype turned up a few times. V is TRBV4-3 and J is TRBJ2-1; a weak D match, TRBD2 (5 bases). Germline CDR1 reads LGHNA; CDR2 reads YSLEER. The CDR3 runs to 15 residues. Trimming removed 0 bases from V and 0 bases from J, with 6 bases in between. The CDR3 DNA follows: TGCGCCAGCAGCCAAGATACTAGCTCCTACAATGAGCAGTTCTTC. Protein product: CASSQDTSSYNEQFF.

This clonotype came up many times. The CDR3 DNA sequence: TGTGCCAGCAGCTTAGCGCAGGGGACAGAGTACGAGCAGTACGTC. It encodes CASSLAQGTEYEQYV. The V and J genes are TRBV7-2 and TRBJ2-7, with 7 positions matching TRBD1. CDR1 SGHTA and CDR2 FQGNSA come from the germline V gene. This CDR3 region has 15 residues. J gave up 4 bases and V 0 bases, and 6 bases lay outside the gene matches.

This chain uses TRBV5-1 with TRBJ2-3; D is perhaps TRBD1 (6 bases). CDR3 length equals 15 residues. V was pared by 2 bases and J by 5 bases, with 15 bases between. CDR1 and CDR2 (germline): SGHRS, YFSETQ. CDR3 amino acids: CASSLGRQGRDTQYF. CDR3 nucleotide sequence: TGCGCCAGCAGCTTAGGAAGGCAGGGGAGAGATACGCAGTATTTT. The variable domain in full, completed from reference TRBV5-1 and TRBJ2-3, reads KAGVTQTPRYLIKTRGQQVTLSCSPISGHRSVSWYQQTPGQGLQFLFEYFSETQRNKGNFPGRFSGRQFSNSRSEMNVSTLELGDSALYLCASSLGRQGRDTQYFGPGTRLTVL.

This chain links TRBV20-1 with TRBJ1-4; D is ambiguous. V lost 5 bases, J lost 7 bases, and 11 bases lay in between. CDR3 length: 12 residues. CDR1 and CDR2 from the germline V gene are DFQATT and SNEGSKA (reference sequence). CDR3 in DNA: TGCAGTGCTCGCCTGGACGGTGAAAAACTGTTTTTT. Translating gives CSARLDGEKLFF.